Reported below is one T cell receptor (beta chain). Its target is unknown. This sample was taken from a study of cytomegalovirus exposure and HLA in healthy donors. Study outcomes and limitations: Among TCR beta chains of equal frequency, HLA-associated ones were more clonally expanded in a later analysis. Prior analysis indicated that the majority of TCR beta V segments exhibited productivity approximately 87% or approximately 30% of the time.

The CDR3 runs to 15 residues. After removal of 3 bases from V and 5 bases from J, the junction contained 4 bases not matched to a gene. Germline lookup yields CDR1 SGHRS and CDR2 YFSETQ. The PCR employed 60 Vbeta primers together with 13 Jbeta primers. Generated by immunoSEQ multiplex PCR, the TCRdb table keeps only in-frame clones and is missing some. The sample has some 120,000 clones, 65% to 90% seen once; the top ten hold about 2%. Sample: PBMCs. The chain couples TRBV5-1 to TRBJ2-3; TRBD2 aligns across 12 bases. This clonotype originated in a woman aged 40 to 50 in good health and CMV-seronegative. The CDR3 protein is CASSSRLAGVDTQYF. The DNA of the CDR3 is TGCGCCAGCAGCTCAAGACTAGCGGGGGTAGATACGCAGTATTTT.